This T cell receptor (beta chain) was recorded in a study of T cell responses to AZD1222 COVID-19 vaccine. On the study more broadly: Investigators merged groups given second doses at roughly 4 or roughly 12 weeks. Study conclusions and caveats: Sampled repertoires all dated from after the peak T cell response. Seropositive AZD1222 recipients at baseline numbered only 6 or 7. Among the donors, most were white British and more were female, and clonal diversity was possibly underestimated.

Trimming removed 4 bases from V and 8 bases from J; junction bases left unmatched: 6. CDR3 size: 13 residues. TCRdb's table, derived via immunoSEQ multiplex PCR, lists solely in-frame clones and lacks some. The table includes some 120,000 clones, about 87% detected once. For this clone: Its target is unknown.

The rearrangement uses TRBV12-3 or TRBV12-4 and TRBJ1-2, with 8 bases matching TRBD1. This TCR came from an adult in good health. The sample was peripheral blood, taken on day 0 of AZD1222 vaccination. The CDR3 region has the DNA TGTGCCAGCAGTTCCACAGGGGGTTGGGGCTACACCTTC. Translating it yields CASSSTGGWGYTF.